The 3 T cell receptor beta chains presented below share a single source sample, sequenced in a study of blood T cells in healthy people across ages. Primed by a sample-barcoded 5' primer and a J-beta primer mix, a second PCR proceeded for 7 to 11 cycles. One entry per CDR3 protein results from TCRdb running MiXCR on the 5' RACE reads. The sample records around 1.5 million distinct CDR3 sequences, 42% being singletons. The material sequenced was blood. These TCRs come from a woman aged 18-35 years in good health.

The V gene is TRBV16, the J gene TRBJ1-4; D unclear. The CDR3 is 11 amino acids. The germline CDR1 and CDR2 sequences are KGHSY and FQNENV. V was clipped by 4 bases and J by 8 bases, with 5 bases between them. CDR3 region: CASSPEEKLFF. The CDR3 region has the DNA TGTGCCAGCAGCCCAGAGGAAAAACTGTTTTTT.

This clonotype showed up many times. The CDR3 nucleotides read TGCAGCGCCAATACAGATACGCAGTATTTT. It translates to CSANTDTQYF. The V and J genes are TRBV29-1 and TRBJ2-3; D gene uncertain. Deletions cut 7 bases from V and 3 bases from J, with 5 bases between. This CDR3 contains 10 residues. CDR1 is SQVTM, CDR2 ANQGSEA, per germline.

This chain uses TRBV4-2 with TRBJ2-7; 10 positions match TRBD2. The CDR3 is 19 residues long. Looked up from germline, CDR1 is LGHNA and CDR2 is YNFKEQ. After removal of 1 base from V and 6 bases from J, the junction contained 18 bases not matched to a gene. The DNA for the CDR3 is TGTGCCAGCAGCCAAGTCCCCGGGGCGGATAGCGGGAGGCTCTTCGAGCAGTACTTC. It translates to CASSQVPGADSGRLFEQYF.